These 8 T cell receptor beta chains were sequenced from one sample in a study of T-cell memory formation after mild COVID-19. TCRdb re-called the 5' RACE reads with MiXCR, one entry per CDR3 protein. The sample holds fewer than 300,000 distinct CDR3 sequences, about a sixth seen once. Material for sequencing was PBMCs or a T cell subset sorted from them (not recorded which). The source is a man aged 18 to 30 who had mild COVID-19 (a few samples of this study predate the infection). Cell type and time point are not known.

Only one count was recorded for this clonotype. The chain's CDR3 is CATLFGLGLTDTQYF. CDR3 nucleotide sequence: TGTGCCACCCTCTTTGGACTGGGCCTCACAGATACGCAGTATTTT. The J gene is TRBJ2-3, the V gene TRBV10-3, with TRBD2 as a possible D gene (5 bases). The CDR3 has 15 residues. The V gene's germline CDR1 is ENHRY and CDR2 SYGVKD. Trimming left V 10 bases short and J 2 bases short, with 19 bases between.

The chain has TRBV6-6 and TRBJ1-2, with 10 bases that match TRBD1. The CDR3 is 16 amino acids. The V gene end was trimmed by 10 bases and the J gene end by 7 bases; junction bases not matched to a gene: 18. CDR1 is MNHNY, CDR2 SVGAGI, per germline (reference sequence). The CDR3 region has the DNA TGTGCCAACTCCGGGTTGGCGGACAGGGGGTATCGTGGCTACACCTTC. This translates into CANSGLADRGYRGYTF.

In this sample, this clonotype turned up a few times. The chain carries TRBV30 and TRBJ1-1, with 8 nucleotides matching TRBD1. V lost 0 bases to trimming and J lost 4 bases; unmatched junction nucleotides: 1. This CDR3 is built from 13 residues. Germline CDR1 GTSNPN, CDR2 SVGIG (reference sequence). This CDR3 is CAWSVGQGTEAFF. CDR3 in DNA: TGTGCCTGGAGTGTAGGACAGGGCACTGAAGCTTTCTTT.

A few counts support this clonotype. This chain links TRBV20-1 with TRBJ2-6, with a possible D match to TRBD2 (6 bases). The V end lost 5 bases, the J end lost 0 bases, and 14 bases lay between the germline ends. Germline loops: CDR1 DFQATT, CDR2 SNEGSKA (reference sequence). The CDR3 contains 16 residues. The CDR3 region has the DNA TGCAGTGCTGGCGGGACTCCCCGCTCTGGGGCCAACGTCCTGACTTTC. Residues: CSAGGTPRSGANVLTF.

The gene calls are TRBV13 and TRBJ2-5; D is possibly TRBD1 (5 bases). The CDR3 covers 14 residues. Trimming removed 5 bases from V and 4 bases from J, with 14 bases in between. CDR1 and CDR2 (germline): PRHDT, FYEKMQ (reference sequence). CDR3 DNA sequence: TGTGCCAGCAGCCCCCAGAGTAGGGGAGAGACCCAGTACTTC. Translation: CASSPQSRGETQYF.

A few counts support this clonotype. This rearrangement joins TRBV29-1 to TRBJ2-3; TRBD1 matches at 7 bases. J lost 0 bases, V lost 6 bases, and 6 bases had no gene match. The CDR3 extends over 14 amino acids. The germline V gene has CDR1 SQVTM and CDR2 ANQGSEA. CDR3 sequence: CSVGQASSTDTQYF. The CDR3 DNA follows: TGCAGCGTAGGACAGGCTTCTAGCACAGATACGCAGTATTTT.

This clonotype was seen only a few times. V gene TRBV12-3 or TRBV12-4 combines with J gene TRBJ1-1; maybe TRBD1 (5 bases). Deletions cut 6 bases from V and 4 bases from J, with 15 bases between. The CDR3 has 14 residues. CDR3 DNA: TGTGCCAGCAGCTTCCTAACCACAGGCACTGAAGCTTTCTTT. The encoded protein is CASSFLTTGTEAFF.

This clonotype has ten or more counts. The J gene is TRBJ2-3, the V gene TRBV11-2; D is ambiguous. The V and J ends lost 0 bases and 7 bases respectively, with 8 bases between them. The CDR3 sequence is 13 residues long. Germline CDR1 SGHAT, CDR2 FQNNGV. CDR3 protein: CASSLDRRNTQYF. As DNA, the CDR3 is TGTGCCAGCAGCTTAGATCGGCGAAATACGCAGTATTTT.